This T cell receptor (beta chain) was obtained from a study of T-cell reconstitution after alpha-beta-depleted transplantation in children. Notes on the study in general: Two months or so post-transplant, alpha-beta T cells reportedly derived from several hundred expanded graft clones. Several patients had high TCRbeta diversity at day 60; it came from surviving recipient T cells and thymic progenitors. When one year had passed after transplant, most T-cell counts and diversity came from newly produced T cells.

Researchers prepared the TCRbeta library using unique molecular identifiers, the study reports. TCRdb re-derived calls from the PCR reads in MiXCR, one entry per CDR3 protein. The profile covers under 60,000 distinct CDR3 sequences, with under 6.5% appearing a single time and under 35% taken by the ten largest. This clonotype was counted between two and nine times. The antigen is not known. The CDR3 covers 15 residues. Trimming stripped 6 bases from V and 10 bases from J, with 24 bases between. The germline V gene encodes CDR1 LNHDA and CDR2 SQIVND (reference sequence). This receptor was identified in a female patient between 2 and 10 years old who had a stem cell transplant for aplastic anemia, so the T cells may come from the graft donor. The chain is built from TRBV19 and TRBJ1-1; D uncertain. The starting material was PBMCs, mostly from graft donor cells, obtained 60 days after TCRalphabeta/CD19-depleted stem cell transplant. The CDR3 coding sequence is TGTGCCAGTAGCCCCGTGGCGAGCGACGTCGTGGGAGCTTTCTTT. It is translated as CASSPVASDVVGAFF.